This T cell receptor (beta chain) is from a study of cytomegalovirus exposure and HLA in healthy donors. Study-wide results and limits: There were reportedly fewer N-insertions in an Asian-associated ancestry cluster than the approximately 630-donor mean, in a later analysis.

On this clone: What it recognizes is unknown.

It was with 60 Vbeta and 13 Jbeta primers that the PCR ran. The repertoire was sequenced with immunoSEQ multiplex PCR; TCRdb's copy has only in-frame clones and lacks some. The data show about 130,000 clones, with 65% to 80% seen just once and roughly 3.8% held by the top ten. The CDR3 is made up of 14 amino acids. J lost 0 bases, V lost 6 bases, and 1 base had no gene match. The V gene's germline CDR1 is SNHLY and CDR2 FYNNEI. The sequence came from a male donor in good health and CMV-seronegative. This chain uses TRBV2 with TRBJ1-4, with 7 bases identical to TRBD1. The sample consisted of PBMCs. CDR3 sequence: CASRGTATNEKLFF. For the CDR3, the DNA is TGTGCCAGCAGGGGGACAGCAACTAATGAAAAACTGTTTTTT. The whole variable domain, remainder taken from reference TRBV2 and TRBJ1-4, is EPEVTQTPSHQVTQMGQEVILRCVPISNHLYFYWYRQILGQKVEFLVSFYNNEISEKSEIFDDQFSVERPDGSNFTLKIRSTKLEDSAMYFCASRGTATNEKLFFGSGTQLSVL.